These T cell receptor beta chains were read from a single sample in a study of siplizumab effects on memory and regulatory T cells. Method: immunoSEQ multiplex PCR; TCRdb's copy keeps in-frame clones and lacks some. The sample records roughly 82,000 clones, 87% being singletons. Sequenced input: Tregs sorted from blood. The receptors here all came from a human donor in good health. Each CDR3 is given with its conserved first and last residue. D genes are given only for firm matches. Clone size is shown for a subset of rows, as once, few, many or a class of expanded clone.

V gene	D gene	clone size	J gene	CDR3 length	CDR3 protein	CDR3 DNA
TRBV6-1	TRBD2	NA	TRBJ2-1	16	CASSDLVASGYNEQFF	TGTGCCAGCAGTGATCTCGTAGCTAGCGGCTACAATGAGCAGTTCTTC
TRBV2	NA	once	TRBJ2-1	15	CASKVETTSYNEQFF	TGTGCCAGCAAGGTTGAGACAACCTCCTACAATGAGCAGTTCTTC
TRBV6-6	TRBD1	NA	TRBJ1-1	15	CASSLYRDSLFGAFF	TGTGCCAGCAGTTTATACCGGGACAGTCTGTTCGGAGCTTTCTTT
TRBV19	NA	NA	TRBJ1-2	14	CASSPRGTVYGYTF	TGTGCCAGTAGTCCCCGCGGGACCGTCTATGGCTACACCTTC
TRBV7-9	NA	NA	TRBJ1-6	19	CASSFSWQGGLLEDSPLHF	TGTGCCAGCAGCTTTTCATGGCAGGGTGGATTATTGGAGGATTCACCCCTCCACTTT
TRBV6-6	NA	NA	TRBJ2-1	11	CASSLGSEQFF	TGTGCCAGCAGTTTGGGGAGTGAGCAGTTCTTC
TRBV19	NA	once	TRBJ1-5	14	CASKGQGENQPQHF	TGTGCCAGTAAGGGGCAGGGAGAGAATCAGCCCCAGCATTTT
TRBV19	NA	NA	TRBJ2-2	15	CASLSGTPNTGELFF	TGTGCCAGCCTCTCCGGGACACCGAACACCGGGGAGCTGTTTTTT
TRBV4-2	NA	NA	TRBJ2-1	19	CASSQDRLTGASSYNEQFF	TGTGCCAGCAGCCAAGATAGGCTAACGGGGGCTAGCTCCTACAATGAGCAGTTCTTC
TRBV28	NA	NA	TRBJ2-6	16	CASSSPRTPGANVLTF	TGTGCCAGCAGTTCTCCACGGACCCCTGGGGCCAACGTCCTGACTTTC
TRBV19	NA	NA	TRBJ2-3	14	CASSISGPTDTQYF	TGTGCCAGTAGTATCTCCGGCCCCACAGATACGCAGTATTTT
TRBV29-1	NA	NA	TRBJ2-7	15	CSVEERTAGGYEQYF	TGCAGCGTTGAAGAGCGGACCGCCGGGGGCTACGAGCAGTACTTC
TRBV6-5	NA	once	TRBJ1-1	15	CASSSGTQVNTEAFF	TGTGCCAGCAGTTCCGGGACGCAGGTTAACACTGAAGCTTTCTTT
TRBV2	TRBD2	NA	TRBJ2-1	14	CASRIAGIYNEQFF	TGTGCCAGCAGGATAGCGGGGATCTACAATGAGCAGTTCTTC
TRBV7-2	TRBD2	NA	TRBJ2-3	16	CASSFMIAGPPDTQYF	TGTGCCAGCAGCTTTATGATAGCGGGGCCTCCAGATACGCAGTATTTT
TRBV19	NA	NA	TRBJ1-6	15	CASSIALLVESPLHF	TGTGCCAGTAGTATAGCGTTACTAGTCGAGTCACCCCTCCACTTT
TRBV20-1	TRBD2	NA	TRBJ2-5	11	CSASGGRTQYF	TGCAGTGCTAGCGGGGGGAGGACCCAGTACTTC
TRBV9	NA	NA	TRBJ2-1	18	CASSVALGVGGTYNEQFF	TGTGCCAGCAGCGTAGCGCTAGGAGTGGGGGGAACCTACAATGAGCAGTTCTTC
TRBV7-2	TRBD1	NA	TRBJ2-7	12	CASSRDRGRQYF	TGTGCCAGCAGCCGGGACAGGGGCCGGCAGTACTTC
TRBV19	TRBD1	NA	TRBJ1-2	15	CASSMDRTQVGGYTF	TGTGCCAGTAGTATGGACAGGACCCAGGTAGGAGGCTACACCTTC
TRBV7-9	NA	NA	TRBJ2-3	13	CASSPLGPDTQYF	TGTGCCAGCAGCCCTCTTGGGCCTGATACGCAGTATTTT
TRBV15	TRBD1	NA	TRBJ2-7	14	CATSRVTGSYEQYF	TGTGCCACCAGCAGAGTGACAGGGAGCTACGAGCAGTACTTC
TRBV10-3	TRBD2	NA	TRBJ2-5	17	CAISSGPGLAGVETQYF	TGTGCCATCAGTAGTGGCCCGGGACTAGCGGGGGTAGAGACCCAGTACTTC
TRBV5-4	NA	once	TRBJ2-2	14	CASGAIGPTGELFF	TGTGCCAGCGGAGCGATCGGCCCCACCGGGGAGCTGTTTTTT
TRBV7-9	NA	NA	TRBJ1-1	14	CASSLVDSYTEAFF	TGTGCCAGCAGCTTAGTAGACAGTTACACTGAAGCTTTCTTT
TRBV11-2	TRBD2	NA	TRBJ2-1	17	CASSFEVSGGLNNEQFF	TGTGCCAGCAGCTTCGAGGTTAGCGGGGGGCTCAACAATGAGCAGTTCTTC
TRBV19	TRBD1	NA	TRBJ1-1	15	CASIDGQAGSTEAFF	TGTGCCAGTATCGATGGACAGGCGGGGAGCACTGAAGCTTTCTTT
TRBV27	NA	NA	TRBJ1-5	15	CASSLVGVGNQPQHF	TGTGCCAGCAGTTTAGTAGGGGTCGGCAATCAGCCCCAGCATTTT
TRBV5-4	NA	NA	TRBJ1-1	11	CASSLTTEAFF	TGTGCCAGCAGCTTGACCACTGAAGCTTTCTTT
TRBV5-1	NA	NA	TRBJ2-2	15	CASDLGGSNTGELFF	TGCGCCAGCGATTTGGGGGGTTCGAACACCGGGGAGCTGTTTTTT
TRBV4-2	NA	NA	TRBJ2-3	14	CASSQGTGADTQYF	TGTGCCAGCAGCCAGGGGACTGGGGCAGATACGCAGTATTTT
TRBV5-4	TRBD1	NA	TRBJ2-5	13	CASSRDRGETQYF	TGTGCCAGCAGCCGGGACAGGGGGGAGACCCAGTACTTC
TRBV25-1	NA	NA	TRBJ2-7	14	CASSERPQGHEQYF	TGTGCCAGCAGTGAACGGCCGCAGGGCCACGAGCAGTACTTC
TRBV7-9	TRBD2	NA	TRBJ2-7	17	CASSLTKTSGVNYEQYF	TGTGCCAGCAGCCTAACGAAGACTAGCGGGGTAAACTACGAGCAGTACTTC
TRBV12-5	TRBD1	NA	TRBJ2-3	16	CASGSRGLVGTDTQYF	TGTGCTAGTGGTTCAAGGGGGCTTGTTGGCACAGATACGCAGTATTTT
TRBV7-6	NA	NA	TRBJ1-6	16	CASSQEGRSTWSALHF	TGTGCCAGCAGCCAAGAGGGGCGAAGCACCTGGTCAGCCCTCCACTTT
TRBV7-2	NA	NA	TRBJ2-2	16	CASRAGATTNTGELFF	TGTGCCAGCAGGGCGGGGGCGACTACGAACACCGGGGAGCTGTTTTTT
TRBV12-5	NA	once	TRBJ2-3	12	CASATSTDTQYF	TGTGCTAGTGCAACTAGCACAGATACGCAGTATTTT
TRBV7-9	NA	few	TRBJ1-1	15	CASSLVSIRESEAFF	TGTGCCAGCAGCTTAGTGAGCATAAGGGAGTCTGAAGCTTTCTTT
TRBV21-1	NA	few	TRBJ2-7	18	CASSKGLAGGPRRDEQYF	TGTGCCAGCAGCAAGGGACTAGCGGGGGGTCCCCGACGGGACGAGCAGTACTTC
TRBV5-6	TRBD1	NA	TRBJ1-2	14	CASSRTDRADGYTF	TGTGCCAGCAGCCGTACGGACAGGGCGGATGGCTACACCTTC
TRBV9	TRBD2	NA	TRBJ2-1	15	CASSVVAGVTNEQFF	TGTGCCAGCAGCGTAGTAGCGGGGGTCACCAATGAGCAGTTCTTC